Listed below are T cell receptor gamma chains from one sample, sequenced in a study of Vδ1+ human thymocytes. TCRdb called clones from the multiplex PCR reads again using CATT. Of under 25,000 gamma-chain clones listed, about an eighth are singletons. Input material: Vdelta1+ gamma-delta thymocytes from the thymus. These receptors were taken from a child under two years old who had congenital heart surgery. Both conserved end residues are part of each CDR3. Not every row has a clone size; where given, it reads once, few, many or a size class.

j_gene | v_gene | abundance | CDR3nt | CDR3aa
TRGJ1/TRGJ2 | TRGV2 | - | TGTGCCACCTGGGACGGGCCTCGATGGAAACTCTTT | CATWDGPRWKLF
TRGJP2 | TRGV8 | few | TGTGCCACCTGGGATAGGCTGGGTAGTGATTGGATCAAGACGTTT | CATWDRLGSDWIKTF
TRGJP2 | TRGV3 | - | TGTGCCACCTGGGACGCTACTGGCGGTGATTGGATCAAGACGTTT | CATWDATGGDWIKTF
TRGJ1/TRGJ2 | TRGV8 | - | TGTGCCACCTGGGATATGGGCCCCTATTATAAGAAACTCTTT | CATWDMGPYYKKLF
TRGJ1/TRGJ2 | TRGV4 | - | TGTGCCACCTGGAATCCAGGGAAACTCTTT | CATWNPGKLF
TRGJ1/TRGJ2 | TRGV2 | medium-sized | TGTGCCACCTGGGACGGGCTAGGGAAACTCTTT | CATWDGLGKLF
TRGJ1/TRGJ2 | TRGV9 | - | TGTGCCTTGTGGGAGGTCCGGACGGATTATTATAAGAAACTCTTT | CALWEVRTDYYKKLF
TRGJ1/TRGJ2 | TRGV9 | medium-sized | TGTGCCTTGGGGAATTATTATAAGAAACTCTTT | CALGNYYKKLF
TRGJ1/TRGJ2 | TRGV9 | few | TGTGCCTTGTGGGAGGTCTCTTCCCCGAATTATTATAAGAAACTCTTT | CALWEVSSPNYYKKLF
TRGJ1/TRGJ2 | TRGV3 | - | TGTGCCACCTGGGACAGGCAGTCCCATTATAAGAAACTCTTT | CATWDRQSHYKKLF
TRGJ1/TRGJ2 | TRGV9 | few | TGTGCCTTGTGGGAGGGTCAAACCCCTTATTATAAGAAACTCTTT | CALWEGQTPYYKKLF
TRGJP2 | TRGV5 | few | TGTGCCACCTGGGCTTCAACCGACAGTAGTGATTGGATCAAGACGTTT | CATWASTDSSDWIKTF
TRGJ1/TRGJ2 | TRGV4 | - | TGTGCCACCTGGGATATTAGGGAACTCTTT | CATWDIRELF
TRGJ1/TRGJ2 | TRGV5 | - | TGTGCCACCTGGTACGCAGGGTTTGAGAAACTCTTT | CATWYAGFEKLF
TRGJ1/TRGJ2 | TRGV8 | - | TGTGCCACCTGGGATGGGATCGGTAAGAAACTCTTT | CATWDGIGKKLF
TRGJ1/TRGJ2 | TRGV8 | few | TGTGCCACCTGGGACTGGGATAAGAAACTCTTT | CATWDWDKKLF
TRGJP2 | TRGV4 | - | TGTGCCACCTGGAATGGAGGGGGGTCGGGCTATACTGGTAGTGATTGGATCAAGACGTTT | CATWNGGGSGYTGSDWIKTF
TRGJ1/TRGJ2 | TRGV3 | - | TGTGCCACCTGGGACAGGCCACCCTATTATTATAAGAAACTCTTT | CATWDRPPYYYKKLF
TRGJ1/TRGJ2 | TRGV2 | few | TGTGCCACCTGGGACGGGCACCATCAGTTTTATTATAAGAAACTCTTT | CATWDGHHQFYYKKLF
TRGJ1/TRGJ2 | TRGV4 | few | TGTGCCACCTGGAATAAGGTGGGGTTTTATAAGAAACTCTTT | CATWNKVGFYKKLF
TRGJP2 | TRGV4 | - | TGTGCCACCTGGGACCGATGGAGAAGTGATTGGATCAAGACGTTT | CATWDRWRSDWIKTF
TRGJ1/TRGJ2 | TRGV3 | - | TGTGCCACCTGGGACAGGCCGCCCCATTATAGGAAACTCTTT | CATWDRPPHYRKLF
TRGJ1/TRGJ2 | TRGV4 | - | TGTGCCACCTGGGATGGGCCTCCCGGCTTAAAATACCCTTATTATAAGAAACTCTTT | CATWDGPPGLKYPYYKKLF
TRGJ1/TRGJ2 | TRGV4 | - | TGTGCCACCTGGGATGGGCAAAGGAAATTGAATTATTATAAGAAACTCTTT | CATWDGQRKLNYYKKLF
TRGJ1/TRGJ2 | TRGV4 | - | TGTGCCACCTGGGATGGCCCCAGTTATTATAAGAAACTCTTT | CATWDGPSYYKKLF
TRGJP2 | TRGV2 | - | TGTGCCACCCGGCGGATAGTGGTGAGTGATTGGATCAAGACGTTT | CATRRIVVSDWIKTF
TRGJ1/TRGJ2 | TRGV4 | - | TGTGCCACCTGGGAGAACGCCTATTATTATAAGAAACTCTTT | CATWENAYYYKKLF
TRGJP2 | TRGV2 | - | TGTGCCACCTGGGACGGGCTGTTTAACAGTAGTGATTGGATCAAGACGTTT | CATWDGLFNSSDWIKTF
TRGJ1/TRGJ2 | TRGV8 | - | TGTGCCACCTGGGGAAGGGTTGAGCACCTTTATAAGAAACTCTTT | CATWGRVEHLYKKLF
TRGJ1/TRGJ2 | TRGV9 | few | TGTGCCTTGTGGGAGGATCGGAATTATTATAAGAAACTCTTT | CALWEDRNYYKKLF
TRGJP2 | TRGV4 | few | TGTGCCACCTGGGATGGATCAGGGGGTAGTGATTGGATCAAGACGTTT | CATWDGSGGSDWIKTF
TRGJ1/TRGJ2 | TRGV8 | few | TGTGCCACCTGGGATAGGCCTATGAATTATAAGAAACTCTTT | CATWDRPMNYKKLF
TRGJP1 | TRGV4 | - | TGTGCTGATACCGAAGGGTTCAAGATATTT | CADTEGFKIF
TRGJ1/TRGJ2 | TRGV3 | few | TGTGCCACCTGGGACAGGCCGTCTTATTATAAGAAACTCTTT | CATWDRPSYYKKLF
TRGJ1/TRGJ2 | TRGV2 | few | TGTGCCACCCCCTCCAGAGTGAAGAAACTCTTT | CATPSRVKKLF
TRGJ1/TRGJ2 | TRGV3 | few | TGTGCCACCTGGGAGGTGCCAAAGAAACTCTTT | CATWEVPKKLF
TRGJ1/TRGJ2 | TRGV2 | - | TGTGCCACCTGGATAATTACGGGAGGTTATAAGAAACTCTTT | CATWIITGGYKKLF